The 9 T cell receptor beta chains listed next were all sequenced from one sample in a study of shared clonotypes between healthy human individuals. Some clones are missing from TCRdb's copy, which holds only in-frame ones; the method was immunoSEQ multiplex PCR. The sample includes roughly 2.6 million clones, around 94% seen only once; the top ten take roughly 0.14%. Sample: naive CD4+ T cells sorted from blood. Documented subset: CD45RA+ positively selected. The source of these receptors is a young man in good health.

Points on this clone: The same CDR3 is also encoded by other DNA sequences in this sample. The CDR3 loop is CASSLEQGDYGYTF. CDR3 coding DNA: TGCGCCAGCAGCTTGGAACAGGGTGACTATGGCTACACCTTC. This rearrangement joins TRBV5-1 to TRBJ1-2, with a weak D call TRBD1 (6 bases). The V end lost 0 bases, the J end lost 3 bases, and 9 bases lay between the germline ends. This CDR3 region has 14 residues. Germline CDR1 is SGHRS and CDR2 is YFSETQ.

The chain employs TRBV6-1 and TRBJ2-7, with D tentatively TRBD2 (6 bases). CDR1 and CDR2 (germline): MNHNS, SASEGT. V lost 7 bases to trimming and J lost 6 bases, with 16 bases between them. This CDR3 region has 13 residues. The CDR3 is CASTAPMGGEQYF. The CDR3 nucleotides are TGTGCCAGCACCGCCCCAATGGGGGGCGAGCAGTACTTC.

The chain is built from TRBV19 and TRBJ1-1; D uncertain. The V gene's germline CDR1 is LNHDA and CDR2 SQIVND (reference sequence). V dropped 4 bases and J dropped 1 base, with 7 bases sitting between them. This CDR3 has 13 amino acids. The CDR3 sequence: CASSNERNTEAFF. In DNA form, the CDR3 reads TGTGCCAGTAGTAACGAACGGAACACTGAAGCTTTCTTT.

The chain carries TRBV10-2 and TRBJ2-7; 9 nucleotides agree with TRBD2. The CDR3 contains 14 residues. The V gene end was trimmed by 3 bases and the J gene end by 7 bases; junction bases not matched to a gene: 7. In germline, CDR1 is WSHSY, CDR2 SAAADI. The chain's CDR3 is CASSDLAGMREQYF. The CDR3 DNA reads TGCGCCAGCAGTGATCTAGCGGGGATGCGGGAGCAGTACTTC.

Concerning this clone: Other DNA sequences from this sample encode an identical CDR3 as well. The chain carries TRBV30 and TRBJ2-3; no clear D gene. The CDR3 runs to 10 residues. Trimming stripped 2 bases from V and 3 bases from J, with 0 bases between. Per germline, CDR1 GTSNPN and CDR2 SVGIG (reference sequence). The CDR3 bases are TGTGCCTGGAGTACAGATACGCAGTATTTT. Protein product: CAWSTDTQYF.

This chain links TRBV19 with TRBJ2-5, with TRBD2 as a possible D gene (7 bases). Germline V gene sequence: CDR1 LNHDA, CDR2 SQIVND (reference sequence). The CDR3 loop spans 15 amino acids. With 1 base removed from V and 3 bases from J, the gap between germline ends came to 12 bases. CDR3 bases: TGTGCCAGTAGTATAGGTCGGGGGGCTGAAGAGACCCAGTACTTC. Amino acids: CASSIGRGAEETQYF.

As to this clone: In the same sample, other DNA sequences code for this CDR3. The V call is TRBV11-3, the J call TRBJ2-5; D uncertain. The ends were cut back, 1 base at V and 0 bases at J, with 3 bases in the middle. CDR1 SGHNT and CDR2 YENEEA come from the germline V gene. The CDR3 covers 13 residues. The CDR3 region has the DNA TGTGCCAGCAGCTTAGGTCACCAAGAGACCCAGTACTTC. It encodes CASSLGHQETQYF. The full variable domain, in which reference TRBV11-3 and TRBJ2-5 provide the parts outside the CDR3, is EAGVVQSPRYKIIEKKQPVAFWCNPISGHNTLYWYLQNLGQGPELLIRYENEEAVDDSQLPKDRFSAERLKGVDSTLKIQPAELGDSAVYLCASSLGHQETQYFGPGTRLLVL.

The CDR3 DNA reads TGTGCCAGCAGTTCGACAGGGGGCTTTGGCTACACCTTC. This gives the protein CASSSTGGFGYTF. The V gene is TRBV28, the J gene TRBJ1-2; 10 nucleotides align to TRBD1. V lost 4 bases to trimming and J lost 7 bases; unmatched junction nucleotides: 3. The CDR3 is 13 residues long. Germline V lookup: CDR1 MDHEN, CDR2 SYDVKM.

This clone was seen just once. The chain joins TRBV10-3 to TRBJ2-1, with 8 bases matching TRBD1. The CDR3 runs 13 residues. Germline CDR1 ENHRY, CDR2 SYGVKD. J was trimmed by 7 bases and V by 11 bases; bases with no gene match: 10. The CDR3 DNA sequence: TGTGCCGTCCGGTCGACAGGGGTTAATGAGCAGTTCTTC. The encoded protein is CAVRSTGVNEQFF.